The 10 T cell receptor beta chains in this list originate from one sample, sequenced in a study of blood T cell repertoires in COVID-19. Assay: immunoSEQ multiplex PCR; the TCRdb copy retains only in-frame clones and omits some. This table holds roughly 64,000 clones, 70% to 90% found once. Sequencing was done on a sample of peripheral blood. The origin of the receptors is a man aged 45 to 65 with active COVID-19.

This chain uses TRBV18 with TRBJ1-2; possibly TRBD1 for D (6 bases). CDR3 size: 13 residues. CDR1 and CDR2 from the germline V gene are KGHSH and LQKENI. V was shortened by 5 bases and J by 3 bases, with 10 bases between the two germline ends. The CDR3 sequence is CASSSQGHYGYTF. DNA for the CDR3: TGTGCCAGCTCATCCCAGGGGCACTATGGCTACACCTTC.

The V call is TRBV6-2 or TRBV6-3, the J call TRBJ2-7, with a possible D match to TRBD2 (7 bases). The CDR3 is made up of 17 amino acids. CDR1 and CDR2 (germline): MNHEY, SVGEGT. V lost 2 bases, J lost 0 bases, and 17 bases lay in between. The CDR3 reads CASSYEGGDKSSYEQYF. CDR3 nucleotides: TGTGCCAGCAGTTACGAAGGGGGGGACAAAAGCTCCTACGAGCAGTACTTC.

The rearrangement uses TRBV29-1 and TRBJ2-3, with 9 positions matching TRBD2. CDR3 length equals 13 residues. V gave up 7 bases and J gave up 5 bases; unmatched junction bases: 7. Germline V gene lookup returns CDR1 SQVTM and CDR2 ANQGSEA. The CDR3 nucleotides are TGCAGCGGCGCGGGGGGGCAAGAAGATACGCAGTATTTT. Amino acids: CSGAGGQEDTQYF.

This clone was detected only a few times. This chain joins TRBV5-1 and TRBJ2-7; no clear D gene. CDR1 and CDR2 from the germline V gene are SGHRS and YFSETQ. The CDR3 runs to 14 residues. V was cut by 4 bases and J by 2 bases, with 13 bases left in between. CDR3 coding DNA: TGCGCCAGCAGCCCAAGCGAAGGTCCCTACGAGCAGTACTTC. Amino acid sequence: CASSPSEGPYEQYF.

The rearrangement uses TRBV6-5 and TRBJ2-2, with a tentative D call TRBD1 (5 bases). The CDR3 is 14 residues long. V was cut by 7 bases and J by 1 base, with 10 bases left in between. CDR1 and CDR2 (germline): MNHEY, SVGAGI. CDR3 DNA sequence: TGTGCCAGCATGGACGGACAGAACACCGGGGAGCTGTTTTTT. Its protein product is CASMDGQNTGELFF.

The chain combines TRBV2 with TRBJ1-6; perhaps TRBD1 as D (5 bases). V lost 7 bases, J lost 8 bases, and 15 bases lay in between. The CDR3 runs to 14 residues. Germline V CDR1 and CDR2: SNHLY, FYNNEI. The CDR3 sequence: CASNDSPGDSPLHF. The CDR3, as DNA: TGTGCCAGCAATGACAGCCCGGGGGATTCACCCCTCCACTTT.

V usage is TRBV5-1 and J usage is TRBJ1-1; TRBD1 is a possible D gene (6 bases). The germline V gene has CDR1 SGHRS and CDR2 YFSETQ. The CDR3 extends over 13 amino acids. V shed 3 bases and J shed 7 bases, with 13 bases lying between them. CDR3 residues: CASSYLTGVEAFF. DNA of the CDR3: TGCGCCAGCAGCTACCTGACAGGAGTTGAAGCTTTCTTT.

J is TRBJ2-4 and V is TRBV28; D may be TRBD1 (5 bases). This CDR3 region has 15 residues. Germline-derived CDR1 and CDR2 are MDHEN and SYDVKM. Trimming left V 3 bases short and J 7 bases short, with 16 bases between. The CDR3 here is CASSFERQLRNIQYF. In DNA, the CDR3 is TGTGCCAGCAGTTTCGAGAGACAGCTCCGGAACATTCAGTACTTC.

Only a few counts were recorded for this clone. The chain links TRBV12-3 or TRBV12-4 to TRBJ2-7; 9 bases match TRBD1. The V segment lost 6 bases and the J segment 3 bases; nucleotides outside the gene matches: 3. CDR3 length: 13 residues. CDR3 region: CASRRTGVYEQYF. Here the CDR3 DNA reads TGTGCCAGCAGGAGGACAGGGGTCTACGAGCAGTACTTC.

The V gene is TRBV7-2, the J gene TRBJ1-3; no clear D. CDR1 is SGHTA, CDR2 FQGNSA, per germline. Trimming stripped 2 bases from V and 8 bases from J, with 13 bases between. This CDR3 is 14 amino acids long. The CDR3 sequence: CASSLSAGVDTIYF. For the CDR3, the DNA is TGTGCCAGCAGCTTAAGTGCGGGTGTGGACACCATATATTTT.